The 13 T cell receptor beta chains below come from one sample, sequenced in a study of graft-versus-host responses after intestinal transplantation. Here immunoSEQ multiplex PCR was the method, and the copy in TCRdb shows in-frame clones only, minus some. Of approximately 99,000 clones listed, 85% to 95% were seen once; the top ten hold around 0.07%. Which antigens these TCRs recognize remains unknown. The source was unstimulated CD8+ T cells sorted from spleen or lymph node cells, collected before transplant. The receptor set was obtained from a human donor who was the organ donor for an intestinal transplant.

The chain links TRBV11-2 to TRBJ2-2, with D perhaps TRBD1 (6 bases). Trimming removed 0 bases from V and 3 bases from J, with 17 bases in between. This CDR3 is built from 18 residues. Germline CDR1 SGHAT, CDR2 FQNNGV. Here the CDR3 reads CASSLEPSPTGYTGELFF. In DNA form, the CDR3 reads TGTGCCAGCAGCTTAGAACCCTCCCCCACAGGGTACACCGGGGAGCTGTTTTTT.

The chain combines TRBV19 with TRBJ2-1; 8 positions agree with TRBD2. The CDR3 is 13 amino acids. The V gene end was trimmed by 6 bases and the J gene end by 4 bases; junction bases not matched to a gene: 2. Germline V gene data show CDR1 as LNHDA and CDR2 as SQIVND (reference sequence). The CDR3: CASRASGYNEQFF. The CDR3 coding sequence is TGTGCCAGTAGGGCTAGCGGGTACAATGAGCAGTTCTTC.

CDR3 sequence (DNA): TGTGCCAGCAGTTTCGGGCCCTTTCTAGCGGATATGAACCCCTACGAGCAGTACTTC. This translates into CASSFGPFLADMNPYEQYF. The V gene is TRBV28, the J gene TRBJ2-7; 7 nucleotides align to TRBD2. The CDR3 spans 19 residues. V gave up 3 bases and J gave up 2 bases; unmatched junction bases: 19. Germline V CDR1 and CDR2: MDHEN, SYDVKM.

The chain has TRBV2 and TRBJ1-2, with no clear D. The CDR3 sequence is 13 residues long. V dropped 7 bases and J dropped 3 bases, with 12 bases sitting between them. The germline CDR1 and CDR2 sequences are SNHLY and FYNNEI. CDR3 coding DNA: TGTGCCAGCAAGGAGGGCACGGACTATGGCTACACCTTC. It encodes CASKEGTDYGYTF.

There are a few counts of this clone. The CDR3 nucleotides are TGTGCCAGCAGTGCTCCCGGGGAGCTGTTTTTT. Protein sequence: CASSAPGELFF. This chain connects TRBV2 to TRBJ2-2, with no clear D. The V end was cut by 4 bases, the J end by 6 bases, with 3 bases between. CDR1 is SNHLY, CDR2 FYNNEI, per germline. The CDR3 is 11 residues long.

This chain links TRBV11-3 with TRBJ1-5; D ambiguous. The V gene lost 3 bases and the J gene lost 9 bases, with 12 bases spanning the gap. The CDR3 consists of 13 residues. Germline-derived CDR1 and CDR2 are SGHNT and YENEEA. Written as DNA, the CDR3 is TGTGCCAGCAGCTTGTTGACGCGGGGGCCCCAGCATTTT. It encodes CASSLLTRGPQHF.

V usage is TRBV13 and J usage is TRBJ2-5, with 8 bases identical to TRBD1. The germline V gene has CDR1 PRHDT and CDR2 FYEKMQ (reference sequence). This CDR3 spans 16 amino acids. The V gene end was trimmed by 1 base and the J gene end by 4 bases; junction bases not matched to a gene: 8. CDR3 sequence reads: CASSLVRRTGRETQYF. The DNA of the CDR3 is TGTGCCAGCAGCTTAGTCAGACGGACAGGGAGAGAGACCCAGTACTTC.

The genes are TRBV29-1 and TRBJ2-1; 9 positions agree with TRBD1. V was pared by 0 bases and J by 9 bases, with 6 bases of the junction left unmatched. The germline V gene has CDR1 SQVTM and CDR2 ANQGSEA. This CDR3 has 14 amino acids. CDR3 in DNA: TGCAGCGTTGAAGATCCGGGACAGGGAATTGAGCAGTTCTTC. Amino acid sequence: CSVEDPGQGIEQFF.

This chain uses TRBV11-3 with TRBJ2-1; 7 bases line up with TRBD2. Germline CDR1 is SGHNT and CDR2 is YENEEA. CDR3 size: 13 residues. V gave up 3 bases and J gave up 7 bases; unmatched junction bases: 3. This CDR3 reads CASSFWGGNEQFF. CDR3 nucleotide sequence: TGTGCCAGCAGCTTCTGGGGGGGAAATGAGCAGTTCTTC.

The chain couples TRBV2 to TRBJ1-2; 11 bases map to TRBD1. Germline V gene data show CDR1 as SNHLY and CDR2 as FYNNEI. The CDR3 has 19 residues. Germline trimming cut 2 bases from V and 2 bases from J; bases unmatched to any gene: 13. The CDR3 DNA reads as TGTGCCAGCAGTGAACCAACCAGGAGTGGGACAGGGGGGAACTATGGCTACACCTTC. Amino acid sequence: CASSEPTRSGTGGNYGYTF.

The chain has TRBV29-1 and TRBJ2-1, with D perhaps TRBD2 (6 bases). The V end lost 0 bases, the J end lost 0 bases, and 24 bases lay between the germline ends. CDR3 size: 20 residues. In germline, CDR1 is SQVTM, CDR2 ANQGSEA. This chain's CDR3 is CSVEDPSGLAISNSYNEQFF. CDR3 nucleotides: TGCAGCGTTGAAGACCCGTCGGGGCTAGCGATCTCTAACTCCTACAATGAGCAGTTCTTC.

The chain uses TRBV5-6 and TRBJ1-1; the D is unclear. CDR1 and CDR2 from the germline V gene are SGHDT and YYEEEE. V lost 2 bases to trimming and J lost 0 bases, with 8 bases between them. The CDR3 is 14 amino acids. CDR3 loop: CASSFQAMNTEAFF. The CDR3 DNA sequence: TGTGCCAGCAGCTTTCAGGCGATGAACACTGAAGCTTTCTTT.

The rearrangement links TRBV10-3 to TRBJ2-7, with 12 bases that match TRBD2. V was pared by 2 bases and J by 4 bases, with 3 bases of the junction left unmatched. The germline V gene has CDR1 ENHRY and CDR2 SYGVKD. The CDR3 extends over 15 amino acids. CDR3 protein: CAISEQTSGSYEQYF. DNA of the CDR3: TGTGCCATCAGTGAGCAGACTAGCGGGAGTTACGAGCAGTACTTC.